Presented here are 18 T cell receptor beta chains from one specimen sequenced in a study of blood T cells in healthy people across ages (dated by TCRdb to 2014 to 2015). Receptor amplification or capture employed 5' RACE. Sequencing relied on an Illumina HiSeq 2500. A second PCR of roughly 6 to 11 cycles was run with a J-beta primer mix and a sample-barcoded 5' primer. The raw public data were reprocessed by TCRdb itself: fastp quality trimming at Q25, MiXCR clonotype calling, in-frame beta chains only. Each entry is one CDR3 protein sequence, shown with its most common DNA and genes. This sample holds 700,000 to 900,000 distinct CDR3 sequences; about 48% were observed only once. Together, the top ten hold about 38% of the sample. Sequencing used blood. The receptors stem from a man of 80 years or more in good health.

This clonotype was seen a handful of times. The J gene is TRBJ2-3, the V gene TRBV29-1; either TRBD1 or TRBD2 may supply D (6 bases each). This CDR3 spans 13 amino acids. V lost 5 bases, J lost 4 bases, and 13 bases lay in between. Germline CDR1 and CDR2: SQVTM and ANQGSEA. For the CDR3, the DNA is TGCAGCGTTTCCCGGGGGCGCGCAGATACGCAGTATTTT. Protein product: CSVSRGRADTQYF.

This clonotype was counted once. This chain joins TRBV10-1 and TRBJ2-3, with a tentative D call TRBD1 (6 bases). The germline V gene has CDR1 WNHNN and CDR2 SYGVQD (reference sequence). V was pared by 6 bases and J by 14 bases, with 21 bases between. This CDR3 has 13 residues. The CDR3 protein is CASSQGPNRYAYF. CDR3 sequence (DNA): TGCGCCAGCAGCCAGGGGCCGAACAGATACGCGTATTTT.

The CDR3 spells CASSQGGGKQYF. For the CDR3, the DNA is TGCGCCAGCAGCCAAGGAGGCGGAAAGCAGTACTTC. The rearrangement uses TRBV4-1 and TRBJ2-5; D call uncertain. Germline CDR1 is MGHRA and CDR2 is YSYEKL. The CDR3 is made up of 12 amino acids. V lost 1 base, J lost 11 bases, and 11 bases lay in between.

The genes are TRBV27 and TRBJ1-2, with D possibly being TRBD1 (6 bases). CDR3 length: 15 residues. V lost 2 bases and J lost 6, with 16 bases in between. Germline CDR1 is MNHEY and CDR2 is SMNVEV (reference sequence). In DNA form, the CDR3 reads TGTGCCAGCAGTTTAGCGTGGGGGGCGGGCCATGGCTACACCTTC. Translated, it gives CASSLAWGAGHGYTF.

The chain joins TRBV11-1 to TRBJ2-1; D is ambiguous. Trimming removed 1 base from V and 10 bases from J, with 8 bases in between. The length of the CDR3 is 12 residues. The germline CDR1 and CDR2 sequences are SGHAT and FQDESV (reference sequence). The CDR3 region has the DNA TGTGCCAGCAGCTTAGGGACGCCCGAGCAGTTCTTC. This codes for CASSLGTPEQFF.

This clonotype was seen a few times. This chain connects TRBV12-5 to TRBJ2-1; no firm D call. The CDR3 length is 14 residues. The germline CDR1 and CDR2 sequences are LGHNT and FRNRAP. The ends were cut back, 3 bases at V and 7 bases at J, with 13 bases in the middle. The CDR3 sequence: CASGFVFWGNEQFF. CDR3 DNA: TGTGCTAGTGGTTTCGTCTTCTGGGGAAATGAGCAGTTCTTC.

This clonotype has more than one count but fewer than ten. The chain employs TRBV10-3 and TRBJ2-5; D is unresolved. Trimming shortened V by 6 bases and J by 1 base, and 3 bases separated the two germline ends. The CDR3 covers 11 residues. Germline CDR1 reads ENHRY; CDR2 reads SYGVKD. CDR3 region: CAIRVQETQYF. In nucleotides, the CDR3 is TGTGCCATCAGAGTCCAAGAGACCCAGTACTTC.

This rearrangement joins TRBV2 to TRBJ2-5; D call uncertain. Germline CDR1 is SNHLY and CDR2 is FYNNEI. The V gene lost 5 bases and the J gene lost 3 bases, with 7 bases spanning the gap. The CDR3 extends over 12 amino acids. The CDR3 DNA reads TGTGCCAGCAGTCGCTATAAAGAGACCCAGTACTTC. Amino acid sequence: CASSRYKETQYF.

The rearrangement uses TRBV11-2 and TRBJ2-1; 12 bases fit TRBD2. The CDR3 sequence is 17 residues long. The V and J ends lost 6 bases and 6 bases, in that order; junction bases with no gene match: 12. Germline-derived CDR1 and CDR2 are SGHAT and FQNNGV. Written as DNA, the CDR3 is TGTGCCAGCAGTTTGGGGGCTAGCGGGAGGGGGTTCAATGAGCAGTTCTTC. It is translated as CASSLGASGRGFNEQFF.

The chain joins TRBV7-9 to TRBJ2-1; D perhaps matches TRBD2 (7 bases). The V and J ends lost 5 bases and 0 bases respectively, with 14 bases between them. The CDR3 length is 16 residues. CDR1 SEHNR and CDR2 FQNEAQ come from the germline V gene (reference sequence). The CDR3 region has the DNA TGTGCCAGCAGCCTTGAGGGAGGGGGCTCCTACAATGAGCAGTTCTTC. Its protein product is CASSLEGGGSYNEQFF.

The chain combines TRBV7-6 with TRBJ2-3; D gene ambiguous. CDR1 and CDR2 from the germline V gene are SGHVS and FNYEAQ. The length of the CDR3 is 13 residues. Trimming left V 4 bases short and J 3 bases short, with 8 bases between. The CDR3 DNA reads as TGTGCCAGCAGCTCCCGTGTAACAGATACGCAGTATTTT. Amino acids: CASSSRVTDTQYF.

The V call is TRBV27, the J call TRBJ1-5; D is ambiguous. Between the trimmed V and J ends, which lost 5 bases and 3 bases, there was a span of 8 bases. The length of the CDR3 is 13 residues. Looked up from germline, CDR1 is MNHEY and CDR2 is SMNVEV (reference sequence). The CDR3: CASSPRNNQPQHF. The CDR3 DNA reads TGTGCCAGCAGTCCCAGGAACAATCAGCCCCAGCATTTT.

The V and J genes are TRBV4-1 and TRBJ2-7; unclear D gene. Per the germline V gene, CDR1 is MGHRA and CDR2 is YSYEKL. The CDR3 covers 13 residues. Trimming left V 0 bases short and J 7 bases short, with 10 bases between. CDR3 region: CASSQDLGHEQYF. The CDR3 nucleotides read TGCGCCAGCAGCCAAGATCTCGGGCATGAGCAGTACTTC.

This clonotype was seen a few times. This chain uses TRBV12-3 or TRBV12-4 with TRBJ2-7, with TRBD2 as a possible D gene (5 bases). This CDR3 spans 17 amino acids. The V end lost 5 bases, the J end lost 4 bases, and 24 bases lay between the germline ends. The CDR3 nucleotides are TGTGCCAGCAGTCCCCTCGCCCCCAGCGGAACACCTTACGAGCAGTACTTC. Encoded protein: CASSPLAPSGTPYEQYF.

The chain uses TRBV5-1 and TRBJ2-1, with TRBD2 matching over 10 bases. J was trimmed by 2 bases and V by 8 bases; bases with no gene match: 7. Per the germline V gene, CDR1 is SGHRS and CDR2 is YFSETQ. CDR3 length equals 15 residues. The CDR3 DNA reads TGCGCCAGTAAGCGGGAGGGAGGCCCCTACAATGAGCAGTTCTTC. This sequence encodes CASKREGGPYNEQFF.

CDR3 DNA sequence: TGTGCCAGCAGCTTAACCGGGAGGGACACCGGGGAGCTGTTTTTT. It encodes CASSLTGRDTGELFF. The chain is built from TRBV11-2 and TRBJ2-2, with 8 bases aligning to TRBD2. The CDR3 is 15 residues long. Germline CDR1 is SGHAT and CDR2 is FQNNGV. After removal of 2 bases from V and 3 bases from J, the junction contained 2 bases not matched to a gene.

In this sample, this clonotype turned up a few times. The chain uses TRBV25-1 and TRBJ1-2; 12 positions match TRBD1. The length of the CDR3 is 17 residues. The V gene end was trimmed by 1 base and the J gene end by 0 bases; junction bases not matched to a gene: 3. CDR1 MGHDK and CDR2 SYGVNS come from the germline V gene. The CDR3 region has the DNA TGTGCCAGCAGTGAATCGGGACAGGGGGCCCCTAACTATGGCTACACCTTC. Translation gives CASSESGQGAPNYGYTF.

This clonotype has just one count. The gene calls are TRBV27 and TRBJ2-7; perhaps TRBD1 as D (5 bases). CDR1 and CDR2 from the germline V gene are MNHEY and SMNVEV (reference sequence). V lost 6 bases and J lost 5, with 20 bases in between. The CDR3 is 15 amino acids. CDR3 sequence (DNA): TGTGCCAGCAGCCCGCGCACGGCAGGGCTCGACGAGCAGTACTTC. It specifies CASSPRTAGLDEQYF.